This T cell receptor beta chain was recorded in a study of blood T cell repertoires in COVID-19. The overall study: The study drew acute and convalescent COVID-19 samples from the United States, Italy and Spain. From T cells, B-cell-depleted T cells, or PBMCs came the material, which was cDNA or gDNA.

Per the original data handling: By means of reference gene primer amplification, nucleated cell counts were estimated. TCRdb's table, derived via immunoSEQ multiplex PCR, lists solely in-frame clones and lacks some. V and J calls and clone size are those listed in that table; D and trimming were worked out from the DNA. This sample has approximately 250,000 clones, with over 75% found just once. The CDR3 is 14 residues long. V dropped 4 bases and J dropped 3; count of bases not matched to a gene: 6. Germline loops: CDR1 SGHRS, CDR2 YFSETQ. The sequenced sample was peripheral blood. This chain joins TRBV5-1 and TRBJ2-7; 8 positions agree with TRBD2. The sequence derives from a human donor in a cohort sampled during active COVID-19. CDR3 in DNA: TGCGCCAGCAGCATAGCGGGAAGGGACTACGAGCAGTACTTC. This sequence encodes CASSIAGRDYEQYF.